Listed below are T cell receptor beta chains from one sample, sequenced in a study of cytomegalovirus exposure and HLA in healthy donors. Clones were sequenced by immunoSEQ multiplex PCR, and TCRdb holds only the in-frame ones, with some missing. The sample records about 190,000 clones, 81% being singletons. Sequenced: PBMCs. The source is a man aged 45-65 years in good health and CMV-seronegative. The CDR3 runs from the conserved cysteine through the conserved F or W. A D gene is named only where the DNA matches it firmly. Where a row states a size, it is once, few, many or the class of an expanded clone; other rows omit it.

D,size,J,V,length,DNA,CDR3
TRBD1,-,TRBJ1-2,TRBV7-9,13,TGTTCCAGCAGACCCGGGACAGACTATGGCTACACCTTC,CSSRPGTDYGYTF
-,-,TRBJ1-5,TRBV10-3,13,TGTGCCATCAGTGAGTCGGGGAGTCAGCCCCAGCATTTT,CAISESGSQPQHF
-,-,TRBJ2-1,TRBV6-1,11,TGTGCCATCCTCCTATTCGATGAGCAGTTCTTC,CAILLFDEQFF
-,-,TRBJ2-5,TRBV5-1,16,TGCGCCAGCAGCTTGGGGATTACCAGGGGCGCAGAGACCCAGTACTTC,CASSLGITRGAETQYF
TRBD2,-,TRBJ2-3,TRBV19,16,TGTGCCAGTAGTTCCTGGACTAGCGGGGACACAGATACGCAGTATTTT,CASSSWTSGDTDTQYF
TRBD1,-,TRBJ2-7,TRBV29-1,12,TGCAGCTTTCGACAGGGGCCCTACGAGCAGTACTTC,CSFRQGPYEQYF
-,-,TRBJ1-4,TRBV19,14,TGTGCCAGTAGGACACAGTTCTCTAATGAAAAACTGTTTTTT,CASRTQFSNEKLFF
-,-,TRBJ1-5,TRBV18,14,TGTGCCAGCTCACCCCAGGGGAATCTTCAGCCCCAGCATTTT,CASSPQGNLQPQHF
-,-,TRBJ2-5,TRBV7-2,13,TGTGCCAGCAGCTTAGGGCTCCAAGAGACCCAGTACTTC,CASSLGLQETQYF
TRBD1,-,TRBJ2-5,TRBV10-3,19,TGTGCCATCAGTGAGTCTGAACAGGGGGCTTTGCCGATTCAAGAGACCCAGTACTTC,CAISESEQGALPIQETQYF
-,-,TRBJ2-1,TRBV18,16,TGTGCCAGCTCACCACCTCTTATCGGGGTATACAATGAGCAGTTCTTC,CASSPPLIGVYNEQFF
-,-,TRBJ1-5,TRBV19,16,TGTGCCAGTAGTATTCAGGGGCCGGGGGGAAGACAGCCCCAGCATTTT,CASSIQGPGGRQPQHF
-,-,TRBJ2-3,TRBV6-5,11,TGTGCCACCAGTGCACAAGATACGCAGTATTTT,CATSAQDTQYF
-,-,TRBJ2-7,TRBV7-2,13,TGTGTCAGCAGCTTAGGGGGGCCGTCCCCCCGGTACTTC,CVSSLGGPSPRYF
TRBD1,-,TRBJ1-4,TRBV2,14,TGTGCCAGCAGCGTTGACAGGGGAAACGAAAAACTGTTTTTT,CASSVDRGNEKLFF
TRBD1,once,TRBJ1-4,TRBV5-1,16,TGCGCCAGCAGCGACCGGGACAGGGGGCTGAGTGAAAAACTGTTTTTT,CASSDRDRGLSEKLFF
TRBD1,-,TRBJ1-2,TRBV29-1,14,TGCAGCGCCACGCGACAGGGAGGTGACTATGGCTACACCTTC,CSATRQGGDYGYTF
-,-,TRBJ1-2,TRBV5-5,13,TGTGCCAGCAGCTTATCACTACACTATGGCTACACCTTC,CASSLSLHYGYTF
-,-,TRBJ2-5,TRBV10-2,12,TGCGCCAGCAGTGAGTTCGGAGAGACCCAGTACTTC,CASSEFGETQYF
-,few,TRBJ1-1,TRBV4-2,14,TGTGCCAGCAGCCAAGACCCGGGGAGAACTGAAGCTTTCTTT,CASSQDPGRTEAFF
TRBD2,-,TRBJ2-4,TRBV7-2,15,TGTGCCAGCAGCTTTCGGCGGGGGGGCGGGGACATTCAGTACTTC,CASSFRRGGGDIQYF
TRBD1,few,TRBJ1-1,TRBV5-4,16,TGTGCCAGCAGCTTGACAGGGGGTTCTTTTTGGACTGAAGCTTTCTTT,CASSLTGGSFWTEAFF
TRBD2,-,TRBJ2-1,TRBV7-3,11,TGTGCCTCCGGGAGGGGTGGTGAGCAGTTCTTC,CASGRGGEQFF
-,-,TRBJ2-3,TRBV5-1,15,TGCGCCAGCAGCTTGCTGACAAGAAGCACAGATACGCAGTATTTT,CASSLLTRSTDTQYF
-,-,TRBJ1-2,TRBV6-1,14,TGTGCCAGCAGTGGGTCCGGTATTAACTATGGCTACACCTTC,CASSGSGINYGYTF
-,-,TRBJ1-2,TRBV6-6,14,TGTGCCAGCAGTTTAGCGGTCGGTGGCTATGGCTACACCTTC,CASSLAVGGYGYTF
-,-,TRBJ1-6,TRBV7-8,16,TGTGCCAGCAGGCTATGGGGCGCGGCTAATAATTCACCCCTCCACTTT,CASRLWGAANNSPLHF
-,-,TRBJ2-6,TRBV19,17,TGTGCCAGTAGTATCGGCCTCGGGGGCTCTGGGGCCAACGTCCTGACTTTC,CASSIGLGGSGANVLTF
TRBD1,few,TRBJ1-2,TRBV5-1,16,TGCGCCAGCAGCTTGGCCGGGACAGGGGGCGACTATGGCTACACCTTC,CASSLAGTGGDYGYTF
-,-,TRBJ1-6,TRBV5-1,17,TGCGCCAGCAGCTTGGGTACAGCCAGCTCCTATAATTCACCCCTCCACTTT,CASSLGTASSYNSPLHF
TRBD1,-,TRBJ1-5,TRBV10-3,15,TGTGCCATCAGTGAGCGACAGGGCGGGTATCAGCCCCAGCATTTT,CAISERQGGYQPQHF
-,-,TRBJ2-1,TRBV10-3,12,TGTGCCACTTCGACAGAGAACAATGAGCAGTTCTTC,CATSTENNEQFF
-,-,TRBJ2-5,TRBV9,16,TGTGCCAGCAGCGCACTTACGGGAGGGGGCAAAGGGACCCAGTACTTC,CASSALTGGGKGTQYF